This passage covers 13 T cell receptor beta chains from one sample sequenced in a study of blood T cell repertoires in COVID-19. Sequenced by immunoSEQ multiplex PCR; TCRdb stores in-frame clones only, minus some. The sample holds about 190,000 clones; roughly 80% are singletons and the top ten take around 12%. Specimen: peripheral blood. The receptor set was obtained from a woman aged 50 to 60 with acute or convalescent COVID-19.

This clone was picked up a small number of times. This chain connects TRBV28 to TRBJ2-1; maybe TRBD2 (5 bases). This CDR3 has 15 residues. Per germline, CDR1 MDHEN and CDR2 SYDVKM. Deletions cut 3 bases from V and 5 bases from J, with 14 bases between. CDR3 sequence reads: CASSFSSGRNNEQFF. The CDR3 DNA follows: TGTGCCAGCAGTTTTTCGAGCGGAAGAAACAATGAGCAGTTCTTC.

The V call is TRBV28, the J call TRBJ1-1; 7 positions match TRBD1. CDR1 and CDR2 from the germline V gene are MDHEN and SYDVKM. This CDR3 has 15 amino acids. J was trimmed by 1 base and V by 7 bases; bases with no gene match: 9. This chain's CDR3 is CASITAGTENTEAFF. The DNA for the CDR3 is TGTGCCAGCATTACCGCCGGGACAGAGAACACTGAAGCTTTCTTT. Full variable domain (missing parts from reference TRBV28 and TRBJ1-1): DVKVTQSSRYLVKRTGEKVFLECVQDMDHENMFWYRQDPGLGLRLIYFSYDVKMKEKGDIPEGYSVSREKKERFSLILESASTNQTSMYLCASITAGTENTEAFFGQGTRLTVV.

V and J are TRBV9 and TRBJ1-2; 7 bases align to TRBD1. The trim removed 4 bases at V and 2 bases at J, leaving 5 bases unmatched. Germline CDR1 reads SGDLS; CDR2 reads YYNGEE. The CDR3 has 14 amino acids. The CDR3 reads CASSPQGTNYGYTF. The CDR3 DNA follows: TGTGCCAGCAGCCCACAGGGGACAAACTATGGCTACACCTTC.

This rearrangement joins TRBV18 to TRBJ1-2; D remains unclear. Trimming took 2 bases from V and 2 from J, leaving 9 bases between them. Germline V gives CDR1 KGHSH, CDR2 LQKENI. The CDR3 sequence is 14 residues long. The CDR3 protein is CASSPGGPNYGYTF. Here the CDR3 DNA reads TGTGCCAGCTCACCAGGCGGCCCCAACTATGGCTACACCTTC. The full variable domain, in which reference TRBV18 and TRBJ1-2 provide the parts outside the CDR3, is NAGVMQNPRHLVRRRGQEARLRCSPMKGHSHVYWYRQLPEEGLKFMVYLQKENIIDESGMPKERFSAEFPKEGPSILRIQQVVRGDSAAYFCASSPGGPNYGYTFGSGTRLTVV.

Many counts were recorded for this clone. CDR3 in DNA: TGTGCCAGCGGGACAGGGGAGACCGGGGAGCTGTTTTTT. Its protein product is CASGTGETGELFF. The gene calls are TRBV2 and TRBJ2-2; 10 bases are a match to TRBD1. The CDR3 consists of 13 residues. CDR1 and CDR2 from the germline V gene are SNHLY and FYNNEI. The V and J ends lost 8 bases and 5 bases, in that order; junction bases with no gene match: 2.

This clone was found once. CDR3 coding DNA: TGTGCCAGCAGCTCTAGACAGGGGGCTGGCAATCAGCCCCAGCATTTT. Protein: CASSSRQGAGNQPQHF. The chain combines TRBV5-8 with TRBJ1-5; 10 nucleotides match TRBD1. V was clipped by 3 bases and J by 2 bases; unmatched bases: 5. The CDR3 sequence is 16 residues long. CDR1 and CDR2 from the germline V gene are SGHTS and YDEGEE.

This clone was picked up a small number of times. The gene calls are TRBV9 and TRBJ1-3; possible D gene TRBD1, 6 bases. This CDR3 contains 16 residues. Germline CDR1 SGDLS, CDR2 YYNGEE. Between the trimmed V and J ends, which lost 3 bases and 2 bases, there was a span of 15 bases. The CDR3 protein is CASSGPHRVAGNTIYF. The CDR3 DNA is TGTGCCAGCAGCGGCCCGCACAGGGTTGCTGGAAACACCATATATTTT.

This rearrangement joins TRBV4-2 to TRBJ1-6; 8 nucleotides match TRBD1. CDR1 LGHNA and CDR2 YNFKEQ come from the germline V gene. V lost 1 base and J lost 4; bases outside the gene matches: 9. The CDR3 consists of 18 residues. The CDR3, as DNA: TGTGCCAGCAGCCAAGCTGGACAGGGAAATTATTATAATTCACCCCTCCACTTT. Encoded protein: CASSQAGQGNYYNSPLHF.

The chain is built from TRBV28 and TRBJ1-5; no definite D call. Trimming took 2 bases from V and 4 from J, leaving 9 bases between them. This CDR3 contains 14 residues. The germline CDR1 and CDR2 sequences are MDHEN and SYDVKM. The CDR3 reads CASSLLPVNQPQHF. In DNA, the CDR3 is TGTGCCAGCAGTTTACTCCCGGTAAATCAGCCCCAGCATTTT. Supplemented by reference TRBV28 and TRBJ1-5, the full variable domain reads DVKVTQSSRYLVKRTGEKVFLECVQDMDHENMFWYRQDPGLGLRLIYFSYDVKMKEKGDIPEGYSVSREKKERFSLILESASTNQTSMYLCASSLLPVNQPQHFGDGTRLSIL.

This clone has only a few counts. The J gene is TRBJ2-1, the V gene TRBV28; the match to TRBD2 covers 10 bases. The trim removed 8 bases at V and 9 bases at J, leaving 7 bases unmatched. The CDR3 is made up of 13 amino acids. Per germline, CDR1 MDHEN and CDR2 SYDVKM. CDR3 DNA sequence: TGTGCCAGCCGTCCAGCGGGAGGGTTTGAGCAGTTCTTC. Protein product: CASRPAGGFEQFF.

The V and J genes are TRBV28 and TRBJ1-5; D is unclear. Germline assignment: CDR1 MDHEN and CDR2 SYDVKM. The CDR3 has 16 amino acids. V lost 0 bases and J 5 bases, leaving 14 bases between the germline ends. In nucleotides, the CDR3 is TGTGCCAGCAGTTTATGGTCTCGCAGAACCTATCAGCCCCAGCATTTT. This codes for CASSLWSRRTYQPQHF.

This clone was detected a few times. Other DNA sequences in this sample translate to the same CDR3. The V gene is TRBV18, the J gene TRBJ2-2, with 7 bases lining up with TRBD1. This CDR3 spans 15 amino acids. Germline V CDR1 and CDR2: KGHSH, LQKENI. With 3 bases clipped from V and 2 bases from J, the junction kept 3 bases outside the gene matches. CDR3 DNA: TGTGCCAGCTCACCCCGACAGGGTAACACCGGGGAGCTGTTTTTT. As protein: CASSPRQGNTGELFF. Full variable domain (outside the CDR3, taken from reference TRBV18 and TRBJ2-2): NAGVMQNPRHLVRRRGQEARLRCSPMKGHSHVYWYRQLPEEGLKFMVYLQKENIIDESGMPKERFSAEFPKEGPSILRIQQVVRGDSAAYFCASSPRQGNTGELFFGEGSRLTVL.

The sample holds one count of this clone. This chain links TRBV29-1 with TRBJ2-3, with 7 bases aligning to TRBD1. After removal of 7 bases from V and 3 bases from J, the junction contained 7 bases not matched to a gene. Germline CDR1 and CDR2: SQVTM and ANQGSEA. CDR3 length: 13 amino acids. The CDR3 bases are TGCAGCGCAAGGACAGGACAAACAGATACGCAGTATTTT. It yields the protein CSARTGQTDTQYF.